These 15 T cell receptor beta chains originate from one sample sequenced in a study of CD8+CD57+ T cells in acquired aplastic anemia. Investigators profiled TCR beta VDJ and CDR3 from genomic DNA template. One entry per CDR3 protein, called by TCRdb with MiXCR from the reads. The sample records 200,000 to 250,000 distinct CDR3 sequences, around 63% being singletons. Sequenced material: sorted CD4+, CD8+, or CD8+CD57+ T cells (not recorded which) from PBMCs. These receptors all come from a human donor in good health.

This clonotype has a handful of counts. The chain links TRBV10-3 to TRBJ1-2, with a weak D call TRBD1 (5 bases). The germline V gene has CDR1 ENHRY and CDR2 SYGVKD. This CDR3 comprises 12 residues. V was clipped by 6 bases and J by 2 bases, with 7 bases between them. The CDR3 spells CAIRGPNYGYTF. In DNA, the CDR3 is TGTGCCATCAGGGGGCCAAACTATGGCTACACCTTC.

Here the CDR3 reads CASSVGQRSYEQYF. In DNA, the CDR3 is TGTGCCAGCAGCGTAGGGCAGCGCAGCTACGAGCAGTACTTC. This chain uses TRBV9 with TRBJ2-7, with D unresolved. V lost 0 bases and J 3 bases, leaving 10 bases between the germline ends. The CDR3 is 14 residues long. Per germline, CDR1 SGDLS and CDR2 YYNGEE.

The chain has TRBV7-3 and TRBJ2-5; 11 bases line up with TRBD2. CDR3 length: 14 residues. V lost 6 bases and J lost 2; bases outside the gene matches: 2. In germline, CDR1 is SGHTA, CDR2 FQGTGA. The chain's CDR3 is CASSRLAGQETQYF. The DNA for the CDR3 is TGTGCCAGCAGTCGACTAGCGGGGCAAGAGACCCAGTACTTC.

The rearrangement joins TRBV10-3 to TRBJ2-3; TRBD2 matches at 10 bases. CDR1 is ENHRY, CDR2 SYGVKD, per germline. Germline trimming cut 0 bases from V and 1 base from J; bases unmatched to any gene: 1. This CDR3 comprises 16 residues. The CDR3 region has the DNA TGTGCCATCAGTGAGTCCCTAGCGGGGGGCACAGATACGCAGTATTTT. Protein sequence: CAISESLAGGTDTQYF.

The V call is TRBV10-3, the J call TRBJ2-7; weak D call: TRBD1 (6 bases). The ends were cut back, 2 bases at V and 3 bases at J, with 17 bases in the middle. The germline CDR1 and CDR2 sequences are ENHRY and SYGVKD. There are 16 residues in the CDR3. The CDR3 sequence is CAISEEGMGARYEQYF. CDR3 in DNA: TGTGCCATCAGTGAGGAGGGTATGGGGGCGCGCTACGAGCAGTACTTC.

The gene calls are TRBV5-1 and TRBJ2-1; D possibly corresponds to TRBD1 (5 bases). The CDR3 spans 15 residues. Looked up from germline, CDR1 is SGHRS and CDR2 is YFSETQ. V shed 3 bases and J shed 2 bases, with 12 bases lying between them. The CDR3 spells CASSYQQATYNEQFF. CDR3 coding DNA: TGCGCCAGCAGCTACCAACAGGCTACCTACAATGAGCAGTTCTTC.

J is TRBJ1-2 and V is TRBV19; no firm D call. With 3 bases removed from V and 4 bases from J, the gap between germline ends came to 12 bases. CDR3 length equals 14 residues. Germline CDR1 reads LNHDA; CDR2 reads SQIVND (reference sequence). CDR3 sequence: CASSIGIDAYGYTF. The CDR3 bases are TGTGCCAGTAGTATCGGGATTGACGCCTATGGCTACACCTTC.

The chain couples TRBV20-1 to TRBJ2-7; TRBD1 is a possible D gene (5 bases). There are 12 residues in the CDR3. V was trimmed by 3 bases and J by 10 bases, leaving 16 bases between them. The germline gives CDR1 DFQATT, CDR2 SNEGSKA (reference sequence). The CDR3 DNA reads as TGCAGTGCTAGCGACAGTTTTCAGGAACAGTACTTC. Translated, it gives CSASDSFQEQYF.

The gene calls are TRBV24-1 and TRBJ2-3; 9 nucleotides line up with TRBD2. Germline loops: CDR1 KGHDR, CDR2 SFDVKD. V lost 3 bases, J lost 10 bases, and 10 bases stayed unmatched. This CDR3 is built from 15 residues. The CDR3, as DNA: TGTGCCACCAGTGATGCGGTCTTTAGCGGGAGAGCGCAGTATTTT. This codes for CATSDAVFSGRAQYF.

This clonotype was observed many times. The rearrangement links TRBV7-9 to TRBJ1-2; 7 bases align to TRBD1. The trim removed 5 bases at V and 4 bases at J, leaving 7 bases unmatched. Germline lookup yields CDR1 SEHNR and CDR2 FQNEAQ (reference sequence). The CDR3 length is 14 residues. In DNA, the CDR3 is TGTGCCAGCAGCCCACCAGGGGGATTCTATGGCTACACCTTC. As protein: CASSPPGGFYGYTF.

V and J are TRBV7-3 and TRBJ2-4; possibly TRBD1 for D (6 bases). Trimming stripped 5 bases from V and 6 bases from J, with 11 bases between. CDR3 length: 13 amino acids. Germline CDR1 is SGHTA and CDR2 is FQGTGA. CDR3 DNA: TGTGCCAGCAGCACCGGGGACACAAACATTCAGTACTTC. Translated, it gives CASSTGDTNIQYF.

The V call is TRBV11-2, the J call TRBJ2-5; TRBD2 aligns across 11 bases. With 5 bases clipped from V and 0 bases from J, the junction kept 17 bases outside the gene matches. Per the germline V gene, CDR1 is SGHAT and CDR2 is FQNNGV. The CDR3 covers 20 residues. Here the CDR3 DNA reads TGTGCCAGCAGCACGGTACTTCTCGGGACTAGCGGACCAGACCAAGAGACCCAGTACTTC. Translated, it gives CASSTVLLGTSGPDQETQYF.

The table lists this clonotype with many counts. This chain joins TRBV7-2 and TRBJ1-3, with unresolved D. Germline V gene data show CDR1 as SGHTA and CDR2 as FQGNSA. This CDR3 spans 15 amino acids. Deletions cut 7 bases from V and 0 bases from J, with 13 bases between. The DNA of the CDR3 is TGTGCCAGCAAGACGGACGGCAGCTCTGGAAACACCATATATTTT. This gives the protein CASKTDGSSGNTIYF. Full variable domain (rest looked up from reference TRBV7-2 and TRBJ1-3): GAGVSQSPSNKVTEKGKDVELRCDPISGHTALYWYRQSLGQGLEFLIYFQGNSAPDKSGLPSDRFSAERTGGSVSTLTIQRTQQEDSAVYLCASKTDGSSGNTIYFGEGSWLTVV.

This clonotype has ten or more counts. J is TRBJ2-4 and V is TRBV7-9, with TRBD2 as a possible D gene (6 bases). Trimming took 3 bases from V and 5 from J, leaving 11 bases between them. CDR3 length equals 14 residues. The germline V gene encodes CDR1 SEHNR and CDR2 FQNEAQ (reference sequence). CDR3 in amino acids: CASSFGSGENIQYF. DNA for the CDR3: TGTGCCAGCAGCTTTGGTTCGGGGGAAAACATTCAGTACTTC.

The chain joins TRBV7-3 to TRBJ2-7, with 7 bases that match TRBD2. Germline values: CDR1 SGHTA, CDR2 FQGTGA. The CDR3 consists of 14 residues. The junction had 10 bases not matched to a gene; V was cut back by 7 bases and J by 4 bases. In nucleotides, the CDR3 is TGTGCCAGCACCCCGTCAAGCGGGGAGTACGAGCAGTACTTC. Protein: CASTPSSGEYEQYF.